The 11 T cell receptor beta chains below were found in one sample sequenced in a study of shared clonotypes between healthy human individuals. Produced via immunoSEQ multiplex PCR; TCRdb's table is partial and in-frame only. The table records some 900,000 clones, approximately 76% of them present only once. The sample consisted of memory CD4+ T cells sorted from blood. Subset described: CD45RA-negative fraction. These receptors were obtained from a young man in good health.

This chain uses TRBV25-1 with TRBJ2-7; 14 bases align to TRBD2. Germline-derived CDR1 and CDR2 are MGHDK and SYGVNS. Trimming took 2 bases from V and 0 from J; bases not matched to a gene: 0. This CDR3 spans 16 amino acids. As DNA, the CDR3 is TGTGCCAGCAGTGAAGGGACTAGCGGGAGCTCCTACGAGCAGTACTTC. Translated: CASSEGTSGSSYEQYF.

The J gene is TRBJ1-2, the V gene TRBV19, with 7 nucleotides matching TRBD1. V was pared by 6 bases and J by 0 bases, with 7 bases of the junction left unmatched. The CDR3 runs to 15 residues. CDR1 LNHDA and CDR2 SQIVND come from the germline V gene (reference sequence). Here the CDR3 reads CASRAQGGANYGYTF. In DNA form, the CDR3 reads TGTGCCAGTAGGGCTCAGGGGGGAGCTAACTATGGCTACACCTTC.

The genes are TRBV6-1 and TRBJ2-2, with TRBD2 matching over 9 bases. The V segment lost 6 bases and the J segment 4 bases; nucleotides outside the gene matches: 6. Germline CDR1 is MNHNS and CDR2 is SASEGT. The CDR3 length is 15 residues. The CDR3 protein is CASRWGSGGTGELFF. DNA of the CDR3: TGTGCCAGCAGGTGGGGTAGCGGGGGCACCGGGGAGCTGTTTTTT.

This clone came up a few times. The V and J genes are TRBV9 and TRBJ1-3, with D perhaps TRBD1 (6 bases). CDR1 SGDLS and CDR2 YYNGEE come from the germline V gene. This CDR3 comprises 19 residues. V was trimmed by 4 bases and J by 2 bases, leaving 25 bases between them. CDR3 amino acids: CASSRSGAIGVTTGNTIYF. The CDR3 DNA reads TGTGCCAGCAGCAGATCGGGGGCGATTGGAGTGACTACTGGAAACACCATATATTTT.

V and J are TRBV19 and TRBJ2-2; 9 bases agree with TRBD1. Germline V gives CDR1 LNHDA, CDR2 SQIVND (reference sequence). This CDR3 is built from 15 residues. The ends lost 9 bases at V and 3 bases at J; junction bases unmatched: 8. The CDR3 reads CASRRGDRDTGELFF. CDR3 sequence (DNA): TGTGCCAGCCGTCGAGGGGACAGGGACACCGGGGAGCTGTTTTTT. Filled out from reference TRBV19 and TRBJ2-2, the complete variable domain reads DGGITQSPKYLFRKEGQNVTLSCEQNLNHDAMYWYRQDPGQGLRLIYYSQIVNDFQKGDIAEGYSVSREKKESFPLTVTSAQKNPTAFYLCASRRGDRDTGELFFGEGSRLTVL.

Worth noting for this clone: Other DNA sequences of this sample code for an identical CDR3. The genes are TRBV5-1 and TRBJ2-3, with a tentative D call TRBD2 (5 bases). CDR3 length: 14 residues. CDR1 is SGHRS and CDR2 is YFSETQ in the germline V gene. V was shortened by 0 bases and J by 3 bases, with 8 bases between the two germline ends. CDR3 in amino acids: CASSLGLATDTQYF. The DNA for the CDR3 is TGCGCCAGCAGCTTGGGGCTAGCAACAGATACGCAGTATTTT.

The V gene is TRBV6-1, the J gene TRBJ1-4; D is possibly TRBD1 (5 bases). The CDR3 is made up of 14 amino acids. With 1 base removed from V and 8 bases from J, the gap between germline ends came to 11 bases. Germline V gene lookup returns CDR1 MNHNS and CDR2 SASEGT. The CDR3 here is CASSEGGVGEKLFF. In nucleotides, the CDR3 is TGTGCCAGCAGTGAAGGGGGGGTCGGGGAAAAACTGTTTTTT.

J is TRBJ2-7 and V is TRBV5-1, with TRBD1 matching over 9 bases. V was clipped by 1 base and J by 6 bases; unmatched bases: 14. The CDR3 has 17 residues. CDR1 and CDR2 from the germline V gene are SGHRS and YFSETQ. Here the CDR3 DNA reads TGCGCCAGCAGCTTGTCCCCAGCGGGGACAGGGCAGGGCGAGCAGTACTTC. It encodes CASSLSPAGTGQGEQYF.

Comment on this clone: Other nucleotide sequences in the sample specify the same CDR3. The rearrangement links TRBV7-9 to TRBJ1-1; no firm D call. There are 13 residues in the CDR3. The ends were cut back, 5 bases at V and 2 bases at J, with 9 bases in the middle. The V gene's germline CDR1 is SEHNR and CDR2 FQNEAQ (reference sequence). CDR3 nucleotides: TGTGCCAGCAGCCGTGAGACAAACACTGAAGCTTTCTTT. This encodes CASSRETNTEAFF.

V and J are TRBV5-1 and TRBJ2-5; a possible D gene is TRBD1 (6 bases). Germline assignment: CDR1 SGHRS and CDR2 YFSETQ. V lost 0 bases and J lost 5, with 14 bases in between. CDR3 length: 15 residues. As DNA, the CDR3 is TGCGCCAGCAGCTTGGTACAGGGCGTCGGCGAGACCCAGTACTTC. It yields the protein CASSLVQGVGETQYF.

The genes are TRBV27 and TRBJ2-5; D perhaps matches TRBD1 (6 bases). Germline lookup yields CDR1 MNHEY and CDR2 SMNVEV (reference sequence). The length of the CDR3 is 15 residues. Trimming stripped 5 bases from V and 3 bases from J, with 16 bases between. CDR3 sequence (DNA): TGTGCCAGCAGTCCCCATGCAGGGGTCAAAGAGACCCAGTACTTC. Amino acids: CASSPHAGVKETQYF.